These 5 T cell receptor beta chains share one sample of origin, sequenced in a study of CD8 T cells in ankylosing spondylitis. Study-wide findings and caveats: A TCR beta motif made of under 10 highly homologous variants seemed typical of ankylosing spondylitis blood.

These TCRs' antigens remain unknown. TCRdb reprocessed the 5' RACE reads via MiXCR and lists one record per CDR3 protein. The data hold some 800,000 distinct CDR3 sequences, with 12% observed a single time. Material for sequencing was blood, either unsorted or a sorted T cell fraction (not recorded which). Source of these receptors: a male donor with ankylosing spondylitis.

The table lists this clonotype with a few counts. CDR3 in amino acids: CSAFVISNQPQHF. CDR3 in DNA: TGCAGTGCTTTTGTTATTAGCAATCAGCCCCAGCATTTT. V is TRBV20-1 and J is TRBJ1-5; D remains ambiguous. In germline, CDR1 is DFQATT, CDR2 SNEGSKA (reference sequence). Trimming removed 5 bases at V and 0 bases at J, with 8 bases between. The CDR3 is made up of 13 amino acids.

This chain links TRBV27 with TRBJ2-5, with D possibly matching TRBD1 (5 bases). From germline, CDR1 is MNHEY and CDR2 SMNVEV (reference sequence). With 2 bases removed from V and 1 base from J, the gap between germline ends came to 14 bases. The CDR3 runs to 16 residues. CDR3 protein: CASSLRVRVRQETQYF. The CDR3 region has the DNA TGTGCCAGCAGTTTAAGGGTCAGGGTCCGCCAAGAGACCCAGTACTTC.

The chain carries TRBV28 and TRBJ1-5; no firm D call. The CDR3 consists of 17 residues. Germline CDR1 reads MDHEN; CDR2 reads SYDVKM. V was pared by 1 base and J by 4 bases, with 17 bases between. Here the CDR3 reads CASSLYRRGMGNQPQHF. DNA of the CDR3: TGTGCCAGCAGTTTATATCGTAGAGGGATGGGAAATCAGCCCCAGCATTTT.

This clonotype was seen only a few times. The chain recombines TRBV5-1 with TRBJ1-1; no firm D call. Germline V gene data show CDR1 as SGHRS and CDR2 as YFSETQ. The V and J ends lost 0 bases and 8 bases respectively, with 11 bases between them. The CDR3 loop spans 13 amino acids. CDR3 residues: CASSLGGVREAFF. As DNA, the CDR3 is TGCGCCAGCAGCTTGGGTGGAGTAAGAGAAGCTTTCTTT.

This clonotype was picked up a small number of times. This chain uses TRBV7-2 with TRBJ2-5; TRBD1 matches at 8 bases. Germline V gene lookup returns CDR1 SGHTA and CDR2 FQGNSA. V trimming: 4 bases; J trimming: 5 bases; junction bases outside the gene matches: 9. The CDR3 is 15 amino acids. The CDR3 reads CASSSVGQGMETQYF. In nucleotides, the CDR3 is TGTGCCAGCAGCTCGGTAGGACAGGGAATGGAGACCCAGTACTTC.